This entry lists 13 T cell receptor beta chains sequenced from one sample in a study of blood T cell repertoires in COVID-19. Sequencing was performed with immunoSEQ multiplex PCR; in TCRdb, only in-frame clones are kept and a portion is missing. The table includes about 260,000 clones, 88% detected once. Sequencing was done on a sample of peripheral blood. The receptors here all came from a human donor in a cohort sampled during active COVID-19.

This chain uses TRBV10-3 with TRBJ1-2; D gene ambiguous. Germline assignment: CDR1 ENHRY and CDR2 SYGVKD. The germline V and J ends were trimmed by 1 base and 4 bases, with 10 bases remaining between them. This CDR3 has 14 amino acids. CDR3: CAISEWAGSYGYTF. CDR3 DNA sequence: TGTGCCATCAGTGAGTGGGCGGGGAGCTATGGCTACACCTTC.

The chain recombines TRBV30 with TRBJ2-7, with D maybe TRBD1 (5 bases). The CDR3 has 11 amino acids. Germline V gives CDR1 GTSNPN, CDR2 SVGIG (reference sequence). V lost 1 base and J 9 bases, leaving 10 bases between the germline ends. The CDR3 DNA reads as TGTGCCTGGAGTGGGACATTGGGGCAGTACTTC. Its translation: CAWSGTLGQYF.

The chain uses TRBV6-2 or TRBV6-3 and TRBJ2-7; 7 bases are a match to TRBD2. CDR3 length: 16 residues. Germline V CDR1 and CDR2: MNHEY, SVGEGT. V dropped 2 bases and J dropped 3; count of bases not matched to a gene: 10. This CDR3 reads CASSYGATSPSYEQYF. The DNA of the CDR3 is TGTGCCAGCAGTTACGGGGCGACTAGCCCAAGCTACGAGCAGTACTTC.

This clone was seen only once. The chain is built from TRBV13 and TRBJ1-2; D perhaps matches TRBD1 (5 bases). Germline lookup yields CDR1 PRHDT and CDR2 FYEKMQ (reference sequence). Trimming stripped 3 bases from V and 2 bases from J, with 10 bases between. The CDR3 runs 14 residues. Here the CDR3 DNA reads TGTGCCAGCAGCTTCCGACAGCCCAACTATGGCTACACCTTC. It translates to CASSFRQPNYGYTF.

The rearrangement joins TRBV19 to TRBJ1-1, with no clear D. With 9 bases removed from V and 7 bases from J, the gap between germline ends came to 15 bases. The CDR3 spans 12 residues. Germline values: CDR1 LNHDA, CDR2 SQIVND (reference sequence). The CDR3 reads CASSRGFFEAFF. CDR3 nucleotide sequence: TGTGCCAGCAGTCGAGGTTTTTTTGAAGCTTTCTTT.

The genes are TRBV5-1 and TRBJ2-7; possibly TRBD2 for D (5 bases). Germline V gene sequence: CDR1 SGHRS, CDR2 YFSETQ. V was shortened by 0 bases and J by 5 bases, with 15 bases between the two germline ends. The CDR3 has 15 residues. CDR3 sequence: CASSLEASFVNEQYF. The CDR3, as DNA: TGCGCCAGCAGCTTGGAGGCTAGCTTCGTTAACGAGCAGTACTTC.

J is TRBJ2-1 and V is TRBV5-1, with a weak D call TRBD2 (6 bases). Trimming stripped 3 bases from V and 9 bases from J, with 7 bases between. The CDR3 loop spans 11 amino acids. Germline-derived CDR1 and CDR2 are SGHRS and YFSETQ. The CDR3 DNA reads as TGCGCCAGCAGCTCGGGACTTGAGCAGTTCTTC. Its translation: CASSSGLEQFF. The full variable domain, rest sourced from reference TRBV5-1 and TRBJ2-1, is KAGVTQTPRYLIKTRGQQVTLSCSPISGHRSVSWYQQTPGQGLQFLFEYFSETQRNKGNFPGRFSGRQFSNSRSEMNVSTLELGDSALYLCASSSGLEQFFGPGTRLTVL.

The rearrangement links TRBV12-5 to TRBJ2-1; D is uncertain. Trimming left V 0 bases short and J 0 bases short, with 12 bases between. The CDR3 spans 17 residues. Germline CDR1 reads LGHNT; CDR2 reads FRNRAP. The CDR3 loop is CASGLVRSPSSYNEQFF. CDR3 bases: TGTGCTAGTGGTTTGGTACGGTCTCCTAGCTCCTACAATGAGCAGTTCTTC.

The V gene is TRBV3-1 (or the pseudogene TRBV3-2), the J gene TRBJ2-1, with 9 bases matching TRBD2. After removal of 4 bases from V and 1 base from J, the junction contained 5 bases not matched to a gene. Germline CDR1 LGHDT, CDR2 YNNKEL (reference sequence). CDR3 size: 16 residues. Here the CDR3 reads CASSRLSGSSYNEQFF. The DNA for the CDR3 is TGTGCCAGCAGCCGTCTTAGCGGGAGTTCCTACAATGAGCAGTTCTTC.

The chain is built from TRBV19 and TRBJ2-7; the D is unclear. The germline V and J ends were trimmed by 1 base and 0 bases, with 10 bases remaining between them. Per the germline V gene, CDR1 is LNHDA and CDR2 is SQIVND (reference sequence). The CDR3 runs 15 residues. The CDR3 reads CASSIGPFSSYEQYF. In nucleotides, the CDR3 is TGTGCCAGTAGTATAGGGCCCTTCAGCTCCTACGAGCAGTACTTC.

The rearrangement uses TRBV14 and TRBJ1-2; no clear D gene. Germline CDR1 SGHDN, CDR2 FVKESK. This CDR3 is 15 amino acids long. V was trimmed by 0 bases and J by 5 bases, leaving 13 bases between them. CDR3 sequence: CASSQDLGRQYGYTF. The CDR3 DNA follows: TGTGCCAGCAGCCAAGATCTGGGCAGACAATATGGCTACACCTTC.

The chain carries TRBV21-1 and TRBJ1-1. TRBV21-1 corresponds to a pseudogene. CDR3 size: 16 residues. CDR3 nucleotide sequence: TGTGCCAGCAGCCTCGAAGTAACGGGGGGCTACACTGAAGCTTTCTTT. This sequence encodes CASSLEVTGGYTEAFF.

The sample holds a few counts of this clone. Other nucleotide sequences in the sample specify the same CDR3. The rearrangement uses TRBV15 and TRBJ2-7; maybe TRBD1 (6 bases). The CDR3 loop spans 14 amino acids. The germline gives CDR1 LNHNV, CDR2 YYDKDF (reference sequence). With 0 bases removed from V and 2 bases from J, the gap between germline ends came to 8 bases. The CDR3 DNA is TGTGCCACCAGCAGAGACAGGGGCCCCTACGAGCAGTACTTC. It is translated as CATSRDRGPYEQYF.